Given below is one T cell receptor (beta chain) in context. It lacks a known antigen. Per-base qualities were not stored, and no clone one base away is much larger. These data are taken from a study of a mutant IDH1 vaccine in newly diagnosed glioma (dated by TCRdb to 2020 to 2022). Background on the whole study: Of the 30 or so patients who were treated, around 62% were male and roughly 38% were female, and the mean age was about 37 years. Six visits were used for peripheral blood collection: V03 (baseline), V05, V07, V10, V12 and V13. Before enrollment, most patients had been given radiochemotherapy with temozolomide as standard therapy, while the rest had received either radiotherapy alone or temozolomide alone. For exploratory analyses, around 23 treated patients had longitudinal TCRB deep sequencing done wherever samples were available. General conclusions and limits of the study: Pseudoprogression seemed to be unrelated to changes in the top peripheral T cell clonotypes found by TCRB sequencing. Across multiple MHC alleles, vaccine-induced immune responses were seen in 93.3% of patients. Availability determined which PBMC samples were chosen for TCRB deep sequencing. According to the authors, sample limitations meant that analyses of patient blood samples could not be reproduced.

Including the terminal cysteine and phenylalanine, the CDR3 comprises 14 residues. The DNA shown is the 42-base CDR3, in frame from base 1. V is cut by 5 bases and J by 6 bases, and the space between the germline ends is 14 bases. Via the germline V gene, CDR1 is SGHDN and CDR2 FVKESK. The meaning of the sample's time point label: baseline, week 1 (first vaccination visit). Interpreted using the paper, the treatment or condition label stands for: pre-vaccination baseline after standard-of-care therapy. The donors had newly diagnosed IDH1-mutant astrocytomas of WHO grade 3 or 4 that showed loss of nuclear ATRX. The samples were drawn from NOA16, a multicentre, single-arm, open-label phase I trial in Germany that tested a mutant IDH1 peptide vaccine in humans for the first time. Blood drawn at visit V03 was used as the baseline sample for immunogenicity testing. The DNeasy Blood and Tissue Kit was used to extract genomic DNA from EDTA blood for TCRB sequencing.

The protocol used for the library was the immunoSEQ multiplex PCR assay. Following the manufacturer's protocol, the hsTCRB Kit was used to amplify rearranged TCR beta chain sequences. An Illumina MiSeq was used to sequence the TCRB libraries. Concerning the study's data processing: The kit vendor's proprietary platform handled demultiplexing, trimming and gene mapping. TCRdb took over this immuneACCESS table, retaining in-frame rearrangements with V and J assigned. Such tables are incomplete; in checked studies, under half of the missing clones stem from an unresolved V gene, and the remainder is unexplained. V, J and clone size were drawn from that table, and D and trimming were deduced from the DNA. The sample contains fewer than 20,000 clones, 80% of them found a single time. The ten largest account for approximately 11% of the sample.

The rearranged chain carries TRBV14 and TRBJ1-3; perhaps TRBD1 is the D gene, with 6 bases matching. Sequences were derived from PBMCs, sampled from a glioma patient treated with radiotherapy, temozolomide or both. The TCR sequence derives from a man aged 35 to 55 with glioma. The DNA sequence follows: TGTGCCAGCAGCGAGTTGGGGGGCGAAAACACCATATATTTT. Translated, this gives CASSELGGENTIYF.